One sample yielded the 17 T cell receptor beta chains listed below, sequenced in a study of beta chain features in type 1 diabetes. Study findings and constraints: A moderate, significant TCRB CDR3 shortening appeared in type 1 diabetes across four CD4+ subsets.

As every portion of the isolated RNA was reverse transcribed, the sequencing read expressed TCRB transcripts. The data were produced by immunoSEQ multiplex PCR, yet TCRdb's version contains in-frame clones alone and is incomplete. The sample holds about 160,000 clones, 8% to 8.5% seen once. Antigen specificity for these receptors is unknown. What was sequenced was central memory CD4+ T cells from blood. Receptor source: a woman between 18 and 30 years old with type 1 diabetes.

This clone was counted between two and nine times. One end of the junction is discordant with germline, which a read error may explain. The chain employs TRBV6-1 and TRBJ1-1, with D hard to call. The CDR3 consists of 14 residues. Germline V gene lookup returns CDR1 MNHNS and CDR2 SASEGT. The CDR3 bases are TGTGCCAGCACCCCATTTCGAGGGAACGCTGAAGCTTTCTTT. Its protein product is CASTPFRGNAEAFF.

This clone appeared a few times. The V gene is TRBV5-1, the J gene TRBJ2-6; D might be TRBD2 (6 bases). Trimming took off 3 bases at V and 2 bases at J, with 6 bases between the two ends. This CDR3 contains 14 residues. Germline lookup yields CDR1 SGHRS and CDR2 YFSETQ. For the CDR3, the DNA is TGCGCCAGCAGCTGGGGGGCTGGGGCCAACGTCCTGACTTTC. It yields the protein CASSWGAGANVLTF.

This clone was observed a handful of times. V gene TRBV6-5 combines with J gene TRBJ2-7; maybe TRBD2 (5 bases). The V end was cut by 6 bases, the J end by 6 bases, with 12 bases between. Germline CDR1 MNHEY, CDR2 SVGAGI. The CDR3 has 12 residues. In DNA form, the CDR3 reads TGTGCCAGCAGGGACTCCCACCGCGAGCAGTACTTC. Its translation is CASRDSHREQYF.

This clone was picked up a small number of times. This rearrangement joins TRBV9 to TRBJ2-6; perhaps TRBD1 as D (5 bases). CDR1 is SGDLS and CDR2 is YYNGEE in the germline V gene. Trimming stripped 2 bases from V and 2 bases from J, with 5 bases between. The CDR3 has 14 residues. CDR3 coding DNA: TGTGCCAGCAGCGTGGACACTGGGGCCAACGTCCTGACTTTC. It encodes CASSVDTGANVLTF.

This clone was detected a few times. The J gene is TRBJ2-7, the V gene TRBV11-3; D is unclear. The CDR3 sequence is 13 residues long. Germline V gives CDR1 SGHNT, CDR2 YENEEA. Deletions cut 1 base from V and 4 bases from J, with 8 bases between. In DNA form, the CDR3 reads TGTGCCAGCAGCTTAGTCCCAAATTACGAGCAGTACTTC. Encoded protein: CASSLVPNYEQYF.

In its sample, this clone was seen many times. V and J are TRBV28 and TRBJ2-1; 10 bases map to TRBD2. The CDR3 is 13 amino acids. CDR1 is MDHEN and CDR2 is SYDVKM in the germline V gene. J gave up 7 bases and V 5 bases, and 2 bases lay outside the gene matches. CDR3 in amino acids: CASSTSGMNEQFF. The CDR3, as DNA: TGTGCCAGCAGTACTAGCGGGATGAATGAGCAGTTCTTC.

V is TRBV4-1 and J is TRBJ2-7, with D maybe TRBD2 (6 bases). Germline-derived CDR1 and CDR2 are MGHRA and YSYEKL. The CDR3 totals 16 residues. V was pared by 1 base and J by 4 bases, with 17 bases between. The CDR3 region is CASSQGGTVGGYEQYF. The CDR3 DNA is TGCGCCAGCAGCCAAGGGGGGACGGTTGGAGGGTACGAGCAGTACTTC.

This clone showed up just a few times. The gene calls are TRBV30 and TRBJ2-5; TRBD1 matches 8 bases. Germline lookup yields CDR1 GTSNPN and CDR2 SVGIG (reference sequence). The CDR3 spans 14 residues. V was pared by 7 bases and J by 2 bases, with 9 bases of the junction left unmatched. CDR3 sequence (DNA): TGTGCCTTACACAGGGGGTTCGGTCAAGAGACCCAGTACTTC. It is translated as CALHRGFGQETQYF.

This clone was observed a handful of times. This chain uses TRBV9 with TRBJ2-1; tentative D call: TRBD2 (6 bases). Germline CDR1 and CDR2: SGDLS and YYNGEE. Trimming cost V 0 bases and J 2 bases, with 9 bases left between them. The CDR3 length is 15 residues. In DNA, the CDR3 is TGTGCCAGCAGCGTAGGGCGGGGAACCTACAATGAGCAGTTCTTC. Translation gives CASSVGRGTYNEQFF.

This rearrangement joins TRBV5-4 to TRBJ2-7, with D possibly matching TRBD2 (6 bases). Trimming took off 2 bases at V and 3 bases at J, with 12 bases between the two ends. CDR1 and CDR2 from the germline V gene are SGHNT and YYREEE (reference sequence). The CDR3 contains 14 residues. This CDR3 reads CASSFGVAVYEQYF. For the CDR3, the DNA is TGTGCCAGCAGCTTCGGAGTAGCGGTCTACGAGCAGTACTTC.

This clone was recorded a few times. The rearrangement links TRBV29-1 to TRBJ2-3, with TRBD2 matching 14 bases. The germline V gene encodes CDR1 SQVTM and CDR2 ANQGSEA. V shed 5 bases, J shed 7 bases, and the junction held 2 bases outside the gene matches. The CDR3 runs 13 residues. The CDR3 coding sequence is TGCAGCGTTCGACTAGCGGGGGGGAATACGCAGTATTTT. As protein: CSVRLAGGNTQYF.

The chain employs TRBV2 and TRBJ2-7; D is possibly TRBD2 (6 bases). The CDR3 has 13 residues. Trimming cost V 7 bases and J 1 base, with 11 bases left between them. CDR1 and CDR2 from the germline V gene are SNHLY and FYNNEI. CDR3 bases: TGTGCCAGCAAAGCGGGTGGTTCCTACGAGCAGTACTTC. Its protein is CASKAGGSYEQYF.

Only a few counts were recorded for this clone. The chain is built from TRBV6-1 and TRBJ2-7; 9 bases fit TRBD1. Germline V gene data show CDR1 as MNHNS and CDR2 as SASEGT. J lost 8 bases, V lost 3 bases, and 8 bases had no gene match. CDR3 size: 14 residues. The CDR3 DNA is TGTGCCAGCAGTGAGGTGCCGGGACAGGGCAAGCAGTACTTC. Protein: CASSEVPGQGKQYF.

This clone occurred a few times. The rearrangement joins TRBV4-1 to TRBJ2-7, with no clear D. Germline CDR1 is MGHRA and CDR2 is YSYEKL. The CDR3 is made up of 17 amino acids. V gave up 0 bases and J gave up 0 bases, with 15 bases separating them. Written as DNA, the CDR3 is TGCGCCAGCAGCCAAGATTGGCGGCGGAGTAGCTCCTACGAGCAGTACTTC. It specifies CASSQDWRRSSSYEQYF.

The chain recombines TRBV7-2 with TRBJ2-7, with D uncertain. V was pared by 7 bases and J by 3 bases, with 13 bases between. The CDR3 runs 13 residues. Germline CDR1 is SGHTA and CDR2 is FQGNSA. CDR3 region: CASTRDTNYEQYF. The CDR3 bases are TGTGCCAGCACCCGTGACACAAACTACGAGCAGTACTTC.

V and J are TRBV7-2 and TRBJ2-7; 9 bases fit TRBD1. Losses at the gene ends were 6 bases for V and 4 bases for J; bases not matched to a gene: 13. The CDR3 is 16 amino acids. In germline, CDR1 is SGHTA, CDR2 FQGNSA. This CDR3 reads CASRLRITGGSYEQYF. CDR3 sequence (DNA): TGTGCCAGCAGGCTCCGTATTACAGGGGGCTCTTACGAGCAGTACTTC.

This chain joins TRBV1 and TRBJ2-1; the table names TRBD2, a call not compared with the DNA. TRBV1 is a known pseudogene. The CDR3 has 13 amino acids. The CDR3 reads CTSSLGVDNEQFF. The CDR3 DNA reads as TGCACCAGCAGCCTAGGAGTTGACAATGAGCAGTTCTTC.